The rows below give T cell receptor beta chains drawn from one sample of a study of cytomegalovirus exposure and HLA in healthy donors. TCRdb's table, derived via immunoSEQ multiplex PCR, lists solely in-frame clones and lacks some. This table holds over 150,000 clones, approximately 80% found once. Sequencing was carried out using PBMCs. Receptor source: a man aged 30 to 45 in good health and CMV-seropositive. Each CDR3 is given with its conserved first and last residue. D genes are given only for firm matches. Clone size is not always given. Where it is, it says once, few, many or a class for expanded clones.

D gene: TRBD1; V gene: TRBV7-2; J gene: TRBJ2-2; clone size: few; CDR3 length: 18; CDR3 protein: CASSLRGPGQRSTGELFF; CDR3 DNA: TGTGCCAGCAGCCTCAGGGGGCCGGGACAGAGATCCACCGGGGAGCTGTTTTTT
D gene: TRBD1; V gene: TRBV19; J gene: TRBJ2-3; clone size: once; CDR3 length: 15; CDR3 protein: CASRDSGTATDTQYF; CDR3 DNA: TGTGCCAGTAGGGACTCCGGGACAGCCACAGATACGCAGTATTTT
D gene: NA; V gene: TRBV6-4; J gene: TRBJ2-5; clone size: NA; CDR3 length: 14; CDR3 protein: CASSVNGGTETQYF; CDR3 DNA: TGTGCCAGCAGTGTGAATGGGGGGACAGAGACCCAGTACTTC
D gene: TRBD1; V gene: TRBV5-1; J gene: TRBJ2-7; clone size: NA; CDR3 length: 17; CDR3 protein: CASSQTSPGQGASEQYF; CDR3 DNA: TGCGCCAGCAGCCAGACAAGTCCGGGACAGGGGGCTAGCGAGCAGTACTTC
D gene: NA; V gene: TRBV5-5; J gene: TRBJ1-1; clone size: NA; CDR3 length: 16; CDR3 protein: CASSVGGGSMNTEAFF; CDR3 DNA: TGTGCCAGCAGCGTAGGTGGAGGCAGTATGAACACTGAAGCTTTCTTT
D gene: TRBD1; V gene: TRBV2; J gene: TRBJ2-5; clone size: once; CDR3 length: 15; CDR3 protein: CASREMGQGQETQYF; CDR3 DNA: TGTGCCAGCAGGGAAATGGGACAGGGGCAAGAGACCCAGTACTTC
D gene: NA; V gene: TRBV4-1; J gene: TRBJ2-7; clone size: NA; CDR3 length: 16; CDR3 protein: CASSLRDNEGTYEQYF; CDR3 DNA: TGCGCCAGCAGCCTCCGGGACAACGAAGGTACCTACGAGCAGTACTTC
D gene: NA; V gene: TRBV30; J gene: TRBJ2-7; clone size: NA; CDR3 length: 15; CDR3 protein: CAWSVSPGIGYEQCF; CDR3 DNA: TGTGCCTGGAGTGTTTCCCCGGGGATAGGGTACGAGCAGTGCTTC
D gene: NA; V gene: TRBV18; J gene: TRBJ1-2; clone size: NA; CDR3 length: 15; CDR3 protein: CASSPGQVNSYGYTF; CDR3 DNA: TGTGCCAGCTCACCAGGCCAGGTGAATTCCTATGGCTACACCTTC
D gene: TRBD2; V gene: TRBV7-3; J gene: TRBJ2-3; clone size: NA; CDR3 length: 13; CDR3 protein: CASRGLVIDTQYF; CDR3 DNA: TGTGCCAGCAGGGGACTAGTCATAGATACGCAGTATTTT
D gene: NA; V gene: TRBV2; J gene: TRBJ1-4; clone size: few; CDR3 length: 14; CDR3 protein: CASSVSPTNEKLFF; CDR3 DNA: TGTGCCAGCAGTGTGAGCCCAACTAATGAAAAACTGTTTTTT
D gene: NA; V gene: TRBV6-5; J gene: TRBJ2-1; clone size: few; CDR3 length: 16; CDR3 protein: CASSYAAGSSYNEQFF; CDR3 DNA: TGTGCCAGCAGTTACGCTGCCGGGAGCTCCTACAATGAGCAGTTCTTC
D gene: TRBD2; V gene: TRBV13; J gene: TRBJ2-1; clone size: NA; CDR3 length: 17; CDR3 protein: CASSSYQRGLSYNEQFF; CDR3 DNA: TGTGCCAGCAGCTCATACCAGCGGGGCCTCTCCTACAATGAGCAGTTCTTC
D gene: NA; V gene: TRBV5-1; J gene: TRBJ1-2; clone size: NA; CDR3 length: 13; CDR3 protein: CASSLFLVGGYTF; CDR3 DNA: TGCGCCAGCAGCTTGTTTCTCGTGGGCGGCTACACCTTC
D gene: NA; V gene: TRBV30; J gene: TRBJ1-6; clone size: NA; CDR3 length: 13; CDR3 protein: CAWSGQGGSPLHF; CDR3 DNA: TGTGCCTGGAGTGGCCAGGGAGGGTCACCCCTCCACTTT
D gene: NA; V gene: TRBV2; J gene: TRBJ2-3; clone size: NA; CDR3 length: 13; CDR3 protein: CASSPGLTDTQYF; CDR3 DNA: TGTGCCAGCAGCCCGGGGTTGACAGATACGCAGTATTTT